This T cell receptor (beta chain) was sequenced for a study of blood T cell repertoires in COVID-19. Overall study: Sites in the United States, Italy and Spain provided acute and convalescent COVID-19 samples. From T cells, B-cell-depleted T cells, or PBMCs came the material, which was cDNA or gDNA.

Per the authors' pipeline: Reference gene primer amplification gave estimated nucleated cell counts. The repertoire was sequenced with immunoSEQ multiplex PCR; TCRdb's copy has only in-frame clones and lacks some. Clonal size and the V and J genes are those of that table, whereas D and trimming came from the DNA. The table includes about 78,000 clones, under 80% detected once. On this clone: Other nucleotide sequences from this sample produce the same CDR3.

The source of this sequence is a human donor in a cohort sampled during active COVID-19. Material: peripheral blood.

CDR3 in amino acids: CASSYGQGPYEQYF. DNA for the CDR3: TGTGCCAGCAGTTACGGACAAGGGCCGTACGAGCAGTACTTC. The chain combines TRBV6-2 or TRBV6-3 with TRBJ2-7; D is perhaps TRBD1 (5 bases). The germline V and J ends were trimmed by 2 bases and 4 bases, with 12 bases remaining between them. CDR3 length: 14 amino acids. CDR1 is MNHEY and CDR2 is SVGEGT in the germline V gene.